These 29 T cell receptor beta chains came from one sample sequenced in a study of blood T cell repertoires in COVID-19. Method: immunoSEQ multiplex PCR; TCRdb's copy keeps in-frame clones and lacks some. The table lists around 180,000 clones, approximately 85% of them singletons, with 9.8% in the top ten. Sequenced sample: peripheral blood. These receptors were taken from a woman aged 80 or over with acute or convalescent COVID-19.

The genes are TRBV5-4 and TRBJ1-1; D might be TRBD1 (6 bases). Germline V lookup: CDR1 SGHNT, CDR2 YYREEE (reference sequence). The CDR3 is made up of 14 amino acids. V shed 4 bases and J shed 4 bases, with 14 bases lying between them. The CDR3 nucleotides are TGTGCCAGCAGCGCACAGGGCCGAGGCACTGAAGCTTTCTTT. Translation: CASSAQGRGTEAFF.

The CDR3 nucleotides read TGTGCCACCAGGGGGCCTAACCAGCCCCAGCATTTT. Its protein is CATRGPNQPQHF. This rearrangement joins TRBV15 to TRBJ1-5, with D maybe TRBD1 (5 bases). V dropped 6 bases and J dropped 7 bases, with 10 bases sitting between them. CDR1 is LNHNV, CDR2 YYDKDF, per germline (reference sequence). This CDR3 is built from 12 residues.

The chain combines TRBV19 with TRBJ2-3; the D gene is possibly TRBD1 (6 bases). The V gene lost 7 bases and the J gene lost 1 base, with 9 bases spanning the gap. CDR1 and CDR2 from the germline V gene are LNHDA and SQIVND (reference sequence). The CDR3 is made up of 13 amino acids. CDR3 loop: CASKTGRTDTQYF. DNA of the CDR3: TGTGCCAGTAAAACAGGGCGCACAGATACGCAGTATTTT.

This clone was seen once. The rearrangement joins TRBV7-9 to TRBJ1-2, with TRBD1 matching over 8 bases. V lost 1 base to trimming and J lost 4 bases; unmatched junction nucleotides: 5. The CDR3 is made up of 15 amino acids. CDR1 and CDR2 from the germline V gene are SEHNR and FQNEAQ (reference sequence). CDR3 in amino acids: CASSLDTGGIYGYTF. CDR3 nucleotide sequence: TGTGCCAGCAGCTTAGATACAGGGGGGATCTATGGCTACACCTTC. Full variable domain (missing parts from reference TRBV7-9 and TRBJ1-2): DTGVSQNPRHKITKRGQNVTFRCDPISEHNRLYWYRQTLGQGPEFLTYFQNEAQLEKSRLLSDRFSAERPKGSFSTLEIQRTEQGDSAMYLCASSLDTGGIYGYTFGSGTRLTVV.

The J gene is TRBJ2-5, the V gene TRBV11-2; a weak D match, TRBD2 (7 bases). CDR3 size: 14 residues. Trimming left V 6 bases short and J 2 bases short, with 13 bases between. CDR1 and CDR2 from the germline V gene are SGHAT and FQNNGV. This chain's CDR3 is CASSRGGGQETQYF. As DNA, the CDR3 is TGTGCCAGCAGTAGGGGGGGCGGACAAGAGACCCAGTACTTC.

This rearrangement joins TRBV6-5 to TRBJ2-7; D unclear. The CDR3 runs to 15 residues. Germline assignment: CDR1 MNHEY and CDR2 SVGAGI. The V end was cut by 0 bases, the J end by 5 bases, with 14 bases between. The CDR3 DNA reads TGTGCCAGCAGTTACTCGGCAGGCCTTCAGGACGAGCAGTACTTC. Its translation: CASSYSAGLQDEQYF.

The chain employs TRBV19 and TRBJ1-6; 11 bases are shared with TRBD1. There are 14 residues in the CDR3. Looked up from germline, CDR1 is LNHDA and CDR2 is SQIVND (reference sequence). V trimming: 8 bases; J trimming: 6 bases; junction bases outside the gene matches: 3. The CDR3 loop reads CASRTGGGNSPLHF. The CDR3 DNA reads as TGTGCCAGTCGGACAGGGGGCGGTAATTCACCCCTCCACTTT.

This clone was recorded only once. This chain uses TRBV10-3 with TRBJ2-3; 10 bases line up with TRBD2. The J segment lost 5 bases and the V segment lost 7 bases, leaving 18 bases of the junction unmatched. The CDR3 has 18 amino acids. Germline loops: CDR1 ENHRY, CDR2 SYGVKD. The CDR3 nucleotides are TGTGCCATCAACCAACCGTGGGGAGATAGCGGGGGGTTAGATACGCAGTATTTT. Protein product: CAINQPWGDSGGLDTQYF.

The rearrangement uses TRBV19 and TRBJ2-7; the D gene is possibly TRBD1 (6 bases). V was shortened by 5 bases and J by 7 bases, with 18 bases between the two germline ends. CDR1 is LNHDA, CDR2 SQIVND, per germline (reference sequence). The CDR3 consists of 14 residues. Here the CDR3 reads CASSAPGEPREQYF. The CDR3 DNA is TGTGCCAGTAGTGCCCCAGGGGAGCCTAGGGAGCAGTACTTC.

This chain joins TRBV14 and TRBJ2-7; no clear D gene. Germline CDR1 is SGHDN and CDR2 is FVKESK. The V end was cut by 0 bases, the J end by 6 bases, with 9 bases between. The CDR3 has 13 amino acids. The CDR3 DNA reads as TGTGCCAGCAGCCAAGATCAGGTCGGCGAGCAGTACTTC. Protein product: CASSQDQVGEQYF. Together with reference TRBV14 and TRBJ2-7, the CDR3 gives the full variable domain: EAGVTQFPSHSVIEKGQTVTLRCDPISGHDNLYWYRRVMGKEIKFLLHFVKESKQDESGMPNNRFLAERTGGTYSTLKVQPAELEDSGVYFCASSQDQVGEQYFGPGTRLTVT.

The sample holds a few counts of this clone. The rearrangement links TRBV29-1 to TRBJ2-1; 9 bases are shared with TRBD1. This CDR3 has 15 residues. Trimming cost V 3 bases and J 0 bases; bases outside gene matches: 3. CDR1 and CDR2 (germline): SQVTM, ANQGSEA. DNA of the CDR3: TGCAGCGTTGAGTGGGGACAGGGCTCCTACAATGAGCAGTTCTTC. Its protein product is CSVEWGQGSYNEQFF.

The chain uses TRBV2 and TRBJ1-5; D not certain. V lost 7 bases to trimming and J lost 1 base, with 14 bases between them. The CDR3 sequence is 15 residues long. Germline V gene sequence: CDR1 SNHLY, CDR2 FYNNEI. CDR3 sequence reads: CASTLEIRSNQPQHF. The CDR3 DNA follows: TGTGCCAGCACCCTCGAGATACGGAGCAATCAGCCCCAGCATTTT.

The gene calls are TRBV14 and TRBJ2-1, with 13 nucleotides matching TRBD2. The trim removed 7 bases at V and 12 bases at J, leaving 6 bases unmatched. The CDR3 extends over 13 amino acids. From germline, CDR1 is SGHDN and CDR2 FVKESK. This CDR3 reads CASKGLAGFGQFF. As DNA, the CDR3 is TGTGCCAGCAAGGGACTAGCGGGATTCGGGCAGTTCTTC.

The J gene is TRBJ2-1, the V gene TRBV12-5; TRBD2 matches at 8 bases. This CDR3 has 13 residues. After removal of 8 bases from V and 6 bases from J, the junction contained 6 bases not matched to a gene. Germline V gene lookup returns CDR1 LGHNT and CDR2 FRNRAP. DNA of the CDR3: TGTGCTAGTAAAAAGCGGGAGTTCAATGAGCAGTTCTTC. This codes for CASKKREFNEQFF.

V and J are TRBV15 and TRBJ2-2, with TRBD2 matching 9 bases. CDR1 LNHNV and CDR2 YYDKDF come from the germline V gene (reference sequence). This CDR3 region has 16 residues. V was clipped by 1 base and J by 4 bases; unmatched bases: 4. The CDR3 region has the DNA TGTGCCACCAGCAGAGGCCTAGCGGGGAGCACCGGGGAGCTGTTTTTT. Its protein is CATSRGLAGSTGELFF.

This rearrangement joins TRBV12-3 or TRBV12-4 to TRBJ1-1; D ambiguous. The CDR3 has 13 residues. V lost 3 bases and J 1 base, leaving 6 bases between the germline ends. Written as DNA, the CDR3 is TGTGCCAGCAGTTTCACACAGAACACTGAAGCTTTCTTT. Protein: CASSFTQNTEAFF.

The V and J genes are TRBV19 and TRBJ2-2; maybe TRBD1 (7 bases). Germline V gene data show CDR1 as LNHDA and CDR2 as SQIVND (reference sequence). The CDR3 extends over 16 amino acids. V was trimmed by 4 bases and J by 4 bases, leaving 16 bases between them. CDR3 protein: CASSTRRQGGTGELFF. The DNA for the CDR3 is TGTGCCAGTAGTACACGGCGCCAGGGGGGCACCGGGGAGCTGTTTTTT.

The chain is built from TRBV7-9 and TRBJ1-4; 10 positions match TRBD1. Germline trimming cut 6 bases from V and 7 bases from J; bases unmatched to any gene: 5. The CDR3 has 14 residues. CDR1 and CDR2 (germline): SEHNR, FQNEAQ (reference sequence). The CDR3 spells CASRLTGGGEKLFF. The CDR3 nucleotides read TGTGCCAGCAGACTGACAGGGGGCGGTGAAAAACTGTTTTTT.

The chain links TRBV6-5 to TRBJ2-3; maybe TRBD1 (5 bases). Per the germline V gene, CDR1 is MNHEY and CDR2 is SVGAGI. V gave up 8 bases and J gave up 6 bases, with 12 bases separating them. The CDR3 length is 12 residues. The CDR3 nucleotides read TGTGCCAGCTTGGGGCCAGGTGATACGCAGTATTTT. It translates to CASLGPGDTQYF.

The chain joins TRBV2 to TRBJ1-6; 7 positions agree with TRBD1. Germline CDR1 and CDR2: SNHLY and FYNNEI. V shed 8 bases and J 9 bases; nucleotides not matched to a gene: 10. The length of the CDR3 is 14 residues. In nucleotides, the CDR3 is TGTGCCAGCCTCCGACAGGGTCTCAGTTCACCCCTCCACTTT. Its translation is CASLRQGLSSPLHF.

The chain joins TRBV11-3 to TRBJ2-1; D is possibly TRBD1 (5 bases). This CDR3 region has 14 residues. Germline V gene lookup returns CDR1 SGHNT and CDR2 YENEEA. V shed 5 bases and J shed 0 bases, with 8 bases lying between them. CDR3 sequence reads: CASSPQGSYNEQFF. Here the CDR3 DNA reads TGTGCCAGCAGCCCCCAGGGCTCCTACAATGAGCAGTTCTTC. Together with reference TRBV11-3 and TRBJ2-1, the CDR3 gives the full variable domain: EAGVVQSPRYKIIEKKQPVAFWCNPISGHNTLYWYLQNLGQGPELLIRYENEEAVDDSQLPKDRFSAERLKGVDSTLKIQPAELGDSAVYLCASSPQGSYNEQFFGPGTRLTVL.

V is TRBV11-2 and J is TRBJ2-5, with 8 positions matching TRBD2. V shed 1 base, J shed 5 bases, and the junction held 9 bases outside the gene matches. CDR1 is SGHAT, CDR2 FQNNGV, per germline. CDR3 length equals 16 residues. CDR3 in amino acids: CASSLAAGGFPETQYF. CDR3 nucleotides: TGTGCCAGCAGCTTAGCCGCGGGGGGATTCCCGGAGACCCAGTACTTC.

V gene TRBV6-5 combines with J gene TRBJ2-2, with D perhaps matching TRBD2 (5 bases). The length of the CDR3 is 14 residues. CDR1 is MNHEY and CDR2 is SVGAGI in the germline V gene. V dropped 4 bases and J dropped 7 bases, with 13 bases sitting between them. This CDR3 reads CASSSRTGNGELFF. The CDR3 DNA follows: TGTGCCAGCAGTTCCCGGACGGGGAACGGGGAGCTGTTTTTT.

The genes are TRBV9 and TRBJ2-1; 7 nucleotides align to TRBD2. Germline CDR1 is SGDLS and CDR2 is YYNGEE. The junction had 4 bases not matched to a gene; V was cut back by 7 bases and J by 6 bases. The CDR3 has 12 amino acids. CDR3 sequence: CASGPGGNEQFF. DNA for the CDR3: TGTGCCAGCGGACCGGGAGGCAATGAGCAGTTCTTC. Full variable domain (rest looked up from reference TRBV9 and TRBJ2-1): DSGVTQTPKHLITATGQRVTLRCSPRSGDLSVYWYQQSLDQGLQFLIQYYNGEERAKGNILERFSAQQFPDLHSELNLSSLELGDSALYFCASGPGGNEQFFGPGTRLTVL.

The chain joins TRBV2 to TRBJ2-2; TRBD2 matches 7 bases. Germline trimming cut 8 bases from V and 4 bases from J; bases unmatched to any gene: 10. Germline-derived CDR1 and CDR2 are SNHLY and FYNNEI. CDR3 size: 15 residues. DNA of the CDR3: TGTGCCAGCCGCGGGACTACTCTTACCACCGGGGAGCTGTTTTTT. Residues: CASRGTTLTTGELFF. The whole variable domain, remainder taken from reference TRBV2 and TRBJ2-2, is EPEVTQTPSHQVTQMGQEVILRCVPISNHLYFYWYRQILGQKVEFLVSFYNNEISEKSEIFDDQFSVERPDGSNFTLKIRSTKLEDSAMYFCASRGTTLTTGELFFGEGSRLTVL.

The genes are TRBV12-3 or TRBV12-4 and TRBJ2-1; D ambiguous. Trimming cost V 3 bases and J 8 bases, with 11 bases left between them. This CDR3 has 13 residues. The DNA of the CDR3 is TGTGCCAGCAGTTTTAGACTGCCCCATGAGCAGTTCTTC. Translated: CASSFRLPHEQFF.

The rearrangement joins TRBV6-2 or TRBV6-3 to TRBJ1-1, with D hard to call. V was trimmed by 5 bases and J by 1 base, leaving 23 bases between them. CDR3 size: 18 residues. CDR1 MNHEY and CDR2 SVGEGT come from the germline V gene. Here the CDR3 reads CASSKDKMRARGNTEAFF. The CDR3 DNA sequence: TGTGCCAGCAGTAAAGATAAGATGAGGGCGCGCGGGAACACTGAAGCTTTCTTT.

This chain links TRBV7-9 with TRBJ1-4, with a weak D call TRBD1 (5 bases). Trimming took off 2 bases at V and 8 bases at J, with 15 bases between the two ends. The CDR3 has 15 amino acids. Germline V gene sequence: CDR1 SEHNR, CDR2 FQNEAQ (reference sequence). The CDR3 sequence is CASSLIQGPNEKLFF. In DNA, the CDR3 is TGTGCCAGCAGCTTAATTCAGGGCCCGAACGAAAAACTGTTTTTT.

This chain links TRBV5-1 with TRBJ1-3; D is possibly TRBD1 (6 bases). V was pared by 3 bases and J by 1 base, with 17 bases between. Germline CDR1 reads SGHRS; CDR2 reads YFSETQ. There are 17 residues in the CDR3. The CDR3, as DNA: TGCGCCAGCAGCTCAGGGGACGGACCTCTATCTGGAAACACCATATATTTT. Translated: CASSSGDGPLSGNTIYF.